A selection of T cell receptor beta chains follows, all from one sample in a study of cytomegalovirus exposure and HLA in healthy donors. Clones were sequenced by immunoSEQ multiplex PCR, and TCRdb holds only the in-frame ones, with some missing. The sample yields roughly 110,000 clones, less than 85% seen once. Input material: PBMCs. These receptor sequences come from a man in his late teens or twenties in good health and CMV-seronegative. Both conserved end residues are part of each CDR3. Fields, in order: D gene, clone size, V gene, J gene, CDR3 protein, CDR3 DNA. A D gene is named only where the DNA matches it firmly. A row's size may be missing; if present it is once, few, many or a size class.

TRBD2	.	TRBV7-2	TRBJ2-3	CASSGRGGVTDTQYF	TGTGCCAGCAGCGGACGCGGGGGGGTCACAGATACGCAGTATTTT
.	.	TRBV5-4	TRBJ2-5	CASSIDRQETQYF	TGTGCCAGCAGCATAGACAGGCAAGAGACCCAGTACTTC
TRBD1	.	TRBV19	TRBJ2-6	CATTGAWTGANVLTF	TGTGCCACCACAGGGGCATGGACTGGGGCCAACGTCCTGACTTTC
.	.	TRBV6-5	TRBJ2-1	CASTQPGSYNEQFF	TGTGCCAGCACCCAACCGGGCTCCTACAATGAGCAGTTCTTC
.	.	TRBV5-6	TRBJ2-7	CASSLAGGLASYEQYF	TGTGCCAGCAGCTTGGCCGGAGGCCTTGCCTCCTACGAGCAGTACTTC
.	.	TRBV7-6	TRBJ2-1	CASSLEGYEQFF	TGTGCCAGCAGCTTAGAGGGGTACGAGCAGTTCTTC
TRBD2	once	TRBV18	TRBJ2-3	CASSPSTSGGTDTQYF	TGTGCCAGCTCACCCTCGACTAGCGGGGGCACAGATACGCAGTATTTT
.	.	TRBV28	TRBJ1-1	CASSAGRNTEAFF	TGTGCCAGCAGCGCGGGGAGGAACACTGAAGCTTTCTTT
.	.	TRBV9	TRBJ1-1	CASSVGGGSEAFF	TGTGCCAGCAGCGTAGGAGGAGGGTCTGAAGCTTTCTTT
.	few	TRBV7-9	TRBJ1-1	CASSLASLSGAFF	TGTGCCAGCAGCTTAGCGTCCCTGTCGGGAGCTTTCTTT
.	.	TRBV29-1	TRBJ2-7	CSVVWGVDEQYF	TGCAGCGTTGTATGGGGGGTCGACGAGCAGTACTTC
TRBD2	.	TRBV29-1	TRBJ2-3	CSTPWAGGPDTQYF	TGCAGCACACCCTGGGCGGGGGGGCCTGATACGCAGTATTTT
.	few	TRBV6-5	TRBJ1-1	CASSQGGENTEAFF	TGTGCCAGCAGTCAGGGAGGAGAGAACACTGAAGCTTTCTTT
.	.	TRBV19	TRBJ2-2	CASSNYRASGELFF	TGTGCCAGTAGTAACTACAGGGCTTCCGGGGAGCTGTTTTTT
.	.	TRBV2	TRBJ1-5	CASTLGLSNQPQHF	TGTGCCAGCACTTTGGGCCTAAGCAATCAGCCCCAGCATTTT
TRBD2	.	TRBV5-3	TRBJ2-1	CARRAYTSGGNNEQFF	TGTGCCAGAAGGGCTTATACGAGCGGGGGAAACAATGAGCAGTTCTTC
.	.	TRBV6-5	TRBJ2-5	CASSYATEETQYF	TGTGCCAGCAGTTACGCGACAGAAGAGACCCAGTACTTC
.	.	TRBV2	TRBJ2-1	CASSSRLVRTYNEQFF	TGTGCCAGCAGTTCCCGACTAGTCCGGACCTACAATGAGCAGTTCTTC
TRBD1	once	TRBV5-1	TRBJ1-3	CASSTGQGASGNTIYF	TGCGCCAGCAGTACCGGACAGGGGGCGTCTGGAAACACCATATATTTT
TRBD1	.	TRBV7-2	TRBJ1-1	CASSLEGQMNTEAFF	TGTGCCAGCAGCTTAGAGGGACAGATGAACACTGAAGCTTTCTTT
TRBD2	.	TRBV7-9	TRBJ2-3	CASSPRMGLAGGDTQYF	TGTGCCAGCAGCCCGCGAATGGGACTAGCGGGGGGAGATACGCAGTATTTT
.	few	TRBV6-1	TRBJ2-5	CASSPGLVQETQYF	TGTGCCAGCAGTCCGGGACTGGTCCAAGAGACCCAGTACTTC
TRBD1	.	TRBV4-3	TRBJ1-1	CASSQEARGRRGDTEAFF	TGCGCCAGCAGCCAAGAAGCGAGGGGGCGCAGGGGGGACACTGAAGCTTTCTTT
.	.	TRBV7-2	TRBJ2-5	CASSLEGSETQYF	TGTGCCAGCAGCTTAGAGGGGTCGGAGACCCAGTACTTC
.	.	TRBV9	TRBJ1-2	CASSVALSGKGGYYGYTF	TGTGCCAGCAGCGTAGCGTTGTCCGGGAAGGGCGGATACTATGGCTACACCTTC
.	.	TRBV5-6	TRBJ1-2	CASSLDPGNYGYTF	TGTGCCAGCAGCTTGGACCCGGGTAACTATGGCTACACCTTC
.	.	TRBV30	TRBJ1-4	CAWSVLPPPSTNEKLFF	TGTGCCTGGAGTGTACTACCCCCCCCCTCAACTAATGAAAAACTGTTTTTT
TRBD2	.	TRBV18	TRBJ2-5	CASSPRVAGYQETQYF	TGTGCCAGCTCACCAAGGGTAGCGGGGTACCAAGAGACCCAGTACTTC
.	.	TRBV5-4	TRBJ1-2	CASSTTVNYGYTF	TGTGCCAGCAGTACGACAGTAAACTATGGCTACACCTTC
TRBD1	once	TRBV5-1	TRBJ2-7	CASSTGATGGIYEQYF	TGCGCCAGCAGCACCGGGGCCACAGGGGGTATCTACGAGCAGTACTTC
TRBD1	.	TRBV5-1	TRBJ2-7	CASSLAGGRGPSYEQYF	TGCGCCAGCAGCTTGGCCGGGGGCAGGGGGCCATCATACGAGCAGTACTTC
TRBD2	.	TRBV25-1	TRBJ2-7	CASSVPGLAEQYF	TGTGCCAGCAGTGTGCCGGGACTAGCCGAGCAGTACTTC
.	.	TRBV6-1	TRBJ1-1	CASSLSGALGAFF	TGTGCCAGCAGCTTGAGTGGGGCCTTAGGAGCTTTCTTT
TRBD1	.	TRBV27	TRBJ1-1	CASSLAATGGTEAFF	TGTGCCAGCAGCCTAGCCGCGACAGGGGGCACTGAAGCTTTCTTT
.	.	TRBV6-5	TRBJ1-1	CASSSPGGRTEAFF	TGTGCCAGCAGTTCCCCGGGAGGAAGGACTGAAGCTTTCTTT
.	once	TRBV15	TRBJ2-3	CATSRAATGDTQYF	TGTGCCACCAGCAGAGCCGCAACGGGGGATACGCAGTATTTT
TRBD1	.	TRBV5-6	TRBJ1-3	CASSRTGGMLNTIYF	TGTGCCAGCAGCCGGACAGGGGGCATGTTGAACACCATATATTTT
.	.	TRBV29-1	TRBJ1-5	CSVITASNQPQHF	TGCAGCGTTATTACTGCATCCAATCAGCCCCAGCATTTT
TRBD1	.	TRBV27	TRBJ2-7	CASSLGTGSYEQYF	TGTGCCAGCAGTCTCGGGACAGGGTCATACGAGCAGTACTTC
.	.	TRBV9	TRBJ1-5	CASSVTGSNQPQHF	TGTGCCAGCAGCGTGACAGGTAGCAATCAGCCCCAGCATTTT
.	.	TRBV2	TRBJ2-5	CASNGQPQETQYF	TGTGCCAGCAACGGACAGCCCCAAGAGACCCAGTACTTC
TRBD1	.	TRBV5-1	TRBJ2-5	CASSSGQTLLTQETQYF	TGCGCCAGCAGCTCGGGACAGACTCTCCTGACCCAAGAGACCCAGTACTTC
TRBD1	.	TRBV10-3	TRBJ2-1	CAISAGQGNNEQFF	TGTGCCATCAGTGCGGGACAGGGGAACAATGAGCAGTTCTTC
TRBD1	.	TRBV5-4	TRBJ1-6	CASSPGTGSPLHF	TGTGCCAGCAGCCCCGGGACAGGGTCACCCCTCCACTTT
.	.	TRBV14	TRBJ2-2	CASSQLGHSFNTGELFF	TGTGCCAGCAGCCAGCTCGGACATTCCTTCAACACCGGGGAGCTGTTTTTT
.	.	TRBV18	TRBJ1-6	CASSPAISSYNSPLHF	TGTGCCAGCTCACCCGCGATAAGCTCCTATAATTCACCCCTCCACTTT